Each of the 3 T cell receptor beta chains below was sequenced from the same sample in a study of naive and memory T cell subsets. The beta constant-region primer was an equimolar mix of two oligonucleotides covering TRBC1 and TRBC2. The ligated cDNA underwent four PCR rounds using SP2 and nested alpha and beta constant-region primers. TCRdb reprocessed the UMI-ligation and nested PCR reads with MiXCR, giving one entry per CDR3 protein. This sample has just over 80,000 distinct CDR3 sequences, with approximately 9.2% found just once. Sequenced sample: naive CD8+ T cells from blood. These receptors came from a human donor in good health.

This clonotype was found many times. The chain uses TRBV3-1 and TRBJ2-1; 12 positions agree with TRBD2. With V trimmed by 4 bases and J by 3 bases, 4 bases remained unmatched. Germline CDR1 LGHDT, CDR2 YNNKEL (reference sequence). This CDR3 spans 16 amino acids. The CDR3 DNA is TGTGCCAGCAGCCCAAGACTAGCGGGGGTCTACAATGAGCAGTTCTTC. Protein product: CASSPRLAGVYNEQFF.

The CDR3 DNA sequence: TGCAGCGTTACAAGGAACACTGAAGCTTTCTTT. The encoded protein is CSVTRNTEAFF. The chain is built from TRBV29-1 and TRBJ1-1; D remains ambiguous. The CDR3 runs to 11 residues. In germline, CDR1 is SQVTM, CDR2 ANQGSEA. The V end lost 5 bases, the J end lost 1 base, and 5 bases lay between the germline ends. Looking up the rest from reference TRBV29-1 and TRBJ1-1 gives the full variable domain: SAVISQKPSRDICQRGTSLTIQCQVDSQVTMMFWYRQQPGQSLTLIATANQGSEATYESGFVIDKFPISRPNLTFSTLTVSNMSPEDSSIYLCSVTRNTEAFFGQGTRLTVV.

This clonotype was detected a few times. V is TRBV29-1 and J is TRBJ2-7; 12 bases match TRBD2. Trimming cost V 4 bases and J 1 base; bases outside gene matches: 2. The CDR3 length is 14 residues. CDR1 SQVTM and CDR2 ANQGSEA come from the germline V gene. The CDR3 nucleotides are TGCAGCGTTGTACTAGCGGGGGGATCCTACGAGCAGTACTTC. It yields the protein CSVVLAGGSYEQYF.